The 14 T cell receptor beta chains presented below share a single source sample, sequenced in a study of vaccination and CD4 T cells after COVID-19. The treatment is: roughly nine-day PBMC culture with coronavirus spike peptide pools or control peptides (ViraFEST assay). No cognate antigen is known for these TCRs. Researchers used the Oncomine TCR Beta short-read assay to sequence DNA from cultured CD4+ T cells. TCRdb analysed the PCR reads with MiXCR anew, one entry per CDR3 protein. The top ten clones hold about a fifth of a sample with 23,000 or so distinct CDR3 sequences, 67% of them seen once. Here the sequenced sample was CD4+ T cells from blood, cultured in vitro, taken after SARS-CoV-2 vaccination. The source of these receptors is a human donor who received a COVID-19 vaccine.

V usage is TRBV6-1 and J usage is TRBJ1-5; 9 nucleotides align to TRBD1. CDR1 and CDR2 from the germline V gene are MNHNS and SASEGT. V lost 6 bases, J lost 2 bases, and 2 bases stayed unmatched. This CDR3 is 14 amino acids long. The CDR3 loop is CASRGTGRNQPQHF. The CDR3 DNA reads TGTGCCAGCAGAGGGACAGGGCGCAATCAGCCCCAGCATTTT.

Only a few counts were recorded for this clonotype. The chain links TRBV7-2 to TRBJ1-2; D is perhaps TRBD1 (6 bases). Germline V CDR1 and CDR2: SGHTA, FQGNSA. Trimming pared 4 bases from V and 2 bases from J, leaving 8 bases between. This CDR3 contains 13 residues. The CDR3 sequence: CASSSGTNYGYTF. CDR3 sequence (DNA): TGTGCCAGCAGCTCCGGGACAAACTATGGCTACACCTTC.

This clonotype was found a few times. The chain has TRBV2 and TRBJ1-2, with D possibly matching TRBD1 (5 bases). Germline values: CDR1 SNHLY, CDR2 FYNNEI. V was shortened by 1 base and J by 8 bases, with 17 bases between the two germline ends. This CDR3 has 15 residues. The CDR3 DNA sequence: TGTGCCAGCAGTGAAGACGGAGGGCAGGGAAGGGGCTACACCTTC. It translates to CASSEDGGQGRGYTF.

The gene calls are TRBV20-1 and TRBJ2-7, with 8 bases identical to TRBD1. The length of the CDR3 is 13 residues. V was clipped by 6 bases and J by 1 base; unmatched bases: 5. Germline values: CDR1 DFQATT, CDR2 SNEGSKA (reference sequence). The CDR3 sequence: CSAGTGVSYEQYF. The CDR3 bases are TGCAGTGCCGGGACAGGAGTTTCCTACGAGCAGTACTTC.

The chain employs TRBV27 and TRBJ1-5; TRBD1 is a possible D gene (5 bases). This CDR3 is built from 16 residues. The ends were cut back, 6 bases at V and 3 bases at J, with 18 bases in the middle. CDR1 MNHEY and CDR2 SMNVEV come from the germline V gene (reference sequence). CDR3 protein: CASRPSTVPPNQPQHF. CDR3 bases: TGTGCCAGCAGGCCCTCGACAGTCCCCCCCAATCAGCCCCAGCATTTT.

The gene calls are TRBV10-3 and TRBJ2-7, with 9 bases lining up with TRBD1. J was trimmed by 7 bases and V by 4 bases; bases with no gene match: 11. Per germline, CDR1 ENHRY and CDR2 SYGVKD. The CDR3 sequence is 15 residues long. The CDR3 protein is CAISVPGQGSGEQYF. The CDR3 DNA follows: TGTGCCATCAGTGTGCCGGGACAGGGATCGGGAGAGCAGTACTTC.

This clonotype was counted a few times. J is TRBJ1-1 and V is TRBV5-1; the D is unclear. CDR1 is SGHRS and CDR2 is YFSETQ in the germline V gene. The CDR3 spans 13 residues. Between the trimmed V and J ends, which lost 1 base and 5 bases, there was a span of 9 bases. CDR3 DNA: TGCGCCAGCAGCTTGATAGGTATAACTGAAGCTTTCTTT. Translated: CASSLIGITEAFF.

This chain connects TRBV29-1 to TRBJ1-2; 8 nucleotides line up with TRBD1. The CDR3 extends over 13 amino acids. Germline values: CDR1 SQVTM, CDR2 ANQGSEA. V lost 4 bases and J lost 1; bases outside the gene matches: 2. The CDR3 is CSVVTGGNYGYTF. In DNA form, the CDR3 reads TGCAGCGTTGTTACAGGGGGTAACTATGGCTACACCTTC. Using reference TRBV29-1 and TRBJ1-2 for the parts outside the CDR3, the full variable domain is SAVISQKPSRDICQRGTSLTIQCQVDSQVTMMFWYRQQPGQSLTLIATANQGSEATYESGFVIDKFPISRPNLTFSTLTVSNMSPEDSSIYLCSVVTGGNYGYTFGSGTRLTVV.

The CDR3 is CASSLVQGYNSPLHF. In nucleotides, the CDR3 is TGTGCCAGCAGCTTAGTACAGGGTTATAATTCACCCCTCCACTTT. The chain has TRBV7-8 and TRBJ1-6; TRBD1 is a possible D gene (6 bases). CDR1 and CDR2 from the germline V gene are SGHVS and FQNEAQ. This CDR3 has 15 residues. Trimming pared 1 base from V and 4 bases from J, leaving 8 bases between. The full variable domain, completed using reference TRBV7-8 and TRBJ1-6, is GAGVSQSPRYKVAKRGQDVALRCDPISGHVSLFWYQQALGQGPEFLTYFQNEAQLDKSGLPSDRFFAERPEGSVSTLKIQRTQQEDSAVYLCASSLVQGYNSPLHFGNGTRLTVT.

Only a few counts were recorded for this clonotype. V and J are TRBV20-1 and TRBJ1-3; no reliable D call. Germline lookup yields CDR1 DFQATT and CDR2 SNEGSKA (reference sequence). The CDR3 is 13 amino acids. The germline V and J ends were trimmed by 3 bases and 1 base, with 7 bases remaining between them. The CDR3 DNA reads TGCAGTGCTAGTCCTGGGTCTGGAAACACCATATATTTT. This sequence encodes CSASPGSGNTIYF.

The V call is TRBV19, the J call TRBJ2-7; TRBD1 agrees at 9 bases. The V segment lost 10 bases and the J segment 5 bases; nucleotides outside the gene matches: 18. The CDR3 sequence is 16 residues long. Per the germline V gene, CDR1 is LNHDA and CDR2 is SQIVND (reference sequence). CDR3 residues: CATKDNFGTGLNEQYF. The CDR3 DNA sequence: TGTGCCACCAAAGATAATTTCGGGACAGGGCTCAACGAGCAGTACTTC.

This sequence joins TRBV20-1 and TRBJ2-1; 10 bases are a match to TRBD2. CDR1 is DFQATT and CDR2 is SNEGSKA in the germline V gene (reference sequence). With 0 bases clipped from V and 5 bases from J, the junction kept 4 bases outside the gene matches. The CDR3 sequence is 15 residues long. The CDR3 nucleotides read TGCAGTGCTAGAGATCTAGCGGGGGTGAACAATGAGCAGTTCTTC. Translated: CSARDLAGVNNEQFF.

The genes are TRBV20-1 and TRBJ1-2; possibly TRBD1 for D (6 bases). Germline V CDR1 and CDR2: DFQATT, SNEGSKA (reference sequence). This CDR3 spans 14 amino acids. Trimming took 4 bases from V and 2 from J, leaving 14 bases between them. The CDR3 region is CSATEGQGNYGYTF. The DNA for the CDR3 is TGCAGTGCTACCGAGGGTCAGGGGAACTATGGCTACACCTTC.

V is TRBV6-1 and J is TRBJ1-6; D is undetermined. Trimming stripped 1 base from V and 11 bases from J, with 6 bases between. The CDR3 loop spans 12 amino acids. Germline loops: CDR1 MNHNS, CDR2 SASEGT. Written as DNA, the CDR3 is TGTGCCAGCAGTGAAGTTGGAGCACCCCTCCACTTT. It encodes CASSEVGAPLHF.